One and the same sample provided the 12 T cell receptor beta chains below, sequenced in a study of blood T cell repertoires in COVID-19. The method was immunoSEQ multiplex PCR; TCRdb's version includes in-frame clones alone and lacks a portion of them. The sample gives roughly 180,000 clones, roughly four fifths of which show up once; more than 4.5% is in the top ten. The source material was peripheral blood. These receptors all stem from a woman aged 30 to 39 with acute or convalescent COVID-19.

The chain joins TRBV7-2 to TRBJ2-7, with D unclear. The germline CDR1 and CDR2 sequences are SGHTA and FQGNSA. This CDR3 has 14 residues. The ends were cut back, 3 bases at V and 2 bases at J, with 11 bases in the middle. CDR3: CASSFQYGTYEQYF. CDR3 nucleotides: TGTGCCAGCAGCTTCCAGTATGGCACCTACGAGCAGTACTTC.

The V and J genes are TRBV27 and TRBJ1-5, with 9 bases identical to TRBD1. V dropped 3 bases and J dropped 6; count of bases not matched to a gene: 6. Germline V lookup: CDR1 MNHEY, CDR2 SMNVEV (reference sequence). This CDR3 has 15 residues. The CDR3 region has the DNA TGTGCCAGCAGTTTCTTCGGACAGGGGAGTCAGCCCCAGCATTTT. This encodes CASSFFGQGSQPQHF.

The chain joins TRBV28 to TRBJ1-2; D is possibly TRBD1 (6 bases). Trimming pared 4 bases from V and 0 bases from J, leaving 12 bases between. The CDR3 length is 15 residues. Germline CDR1 is MDHEN and CDR2 is SYDVKM. The CDR3 spells CASSSSGGTNYGYTF. CDR3 DNA sequence: TGTGCCAGCAGTTCCTCTGGGGGCACTAACTATGGCTACACCTTC.

V usage is TRBV5-4 and J usage is TRBJ2-4; no definite D call. V was shortened by 0 bases and J by 0 bases, with 7 bases between the two germline ends. The CDR3 runs to 15 residues. CDR1 SGHNT and CDR2 YYREEE come from the germline V gene (reference sequence). CDR3 loop: CASSLAQAAKNIQYF. In nucleotides, the CDR3 is TGTGCCAGCAGCTTGGCCCAGGCAGCCAAAAACATTCAGTACTTC.

The count of this clone is one. The V call is TRBV6-2 or TRBV6-3, the J call TRBJ1-5, with D possibly matching TRBD1 (5 bases). Germline V lookup: CDR1 MNHEY, CDR2 SVGEGT. The CDR3 is 16 amino acids. Trimming pared 5 bases from V and 4 bases from J, leaving 18 bases between. CDR3 nucleotide sequence: TGTGCCAGCAGTGGGGGACTTGGTAGTTTGAATCAGCCCCAGCATTTT. Translated, it gives CASSGGLGSLNQPQHF.

This chain joins TRBV27 and TRBJ1-6; D is uncertain. This CDR3 comprises 13 residues. The V gene lost 2 bases and the J gene lost 8 bases, with 7 bases spanning the gap. The V gene's germline CDR1 is MNHEY and CDR2 SMNVEV (reference sequence). The CDR3 DNA reads as TGTGCCAGCAGTTTAGCGATTTATTCACCCCTCCACTTT. Translated: CASSLAIYSPLHF.

CDR3 bases: TGTGCCAGCAGCCAGGGACAGGGGAACACTGAAGCTTTCTTT. Translation: CASSQGQGNTEAFF. V gene TRBV7-2 combines with J gene TRBJ1-1; 9 bases align to TRBD1. This CDR3 is built from 14 residues. The V and J ends lost 5 bases and 1 base, in that order; junction bases with no gene match: 2. Per the germline V gene, CDR1 is SGHTA and CDR2 is FQGNSA.

The CDR3 nucleotides read TGTGCCAGCACCTTAGCGGGAGGCCCCACAGATACGCAGTATTTT. Translating it yields CASTLAGGPTDTQYF. The genes are TRBV27 and TRBJ2-3; 10 nucleotides line up with TRBD2. The CDR3 is 15 amino acids. V shed 7 bases and J 2 bases; nucleotides not matched to a gene: 6. The germline gives CDR1 MNHEY, CDR2 SMNVEV (reference sequence).

The chain couples TRBV7-6 to TRBJ1-5, with 8 bases matching TRBD1. Per the germline V gene, CDR1 is SGHVS and CDR2 is FNYEAQ. V gave up 1 base and J gave up 0 bases; unmatched junction bases: 8. The CDR3 is 18 amino acids. Here the CDR3 reads CASSLGTGTMGSNQPQHF. The CDR3 DNA follows: TGTGCCAGCAGCTTAGGGACAGGGACAATGGGTAGCAATCAGCCCCAGCATTTT.

This clone turned up a few times. This chain links TRBV27 with TRBJ2-5; 7 nucleotides line up with TRBD2. There are 11 residues in the CDR3. CDR1 MNHEY and CDR2 SMNVEV come from the germline V gene (reference sequence). V lost 6 bases to trimming and J lost 9 bases; unmatched junction nucleotides: 4. The DNA for the CDR3 is TGTGCCAGCAGCGCGGGGAGGGCCCAGTACTTC. Its translation: CASSAGRAQYF.

This clone was seen a few times. The chain links TRBV18 to TRBJ2-2; D unclear. CDR3 length: 13 residues. V was pared by 0 bases and J by 7 bases, with 6 bases between. Per the germline V gene, CDR1 is KGHSH and CDR2 is LQKENI. The DNA of the CDR3 is TGTGCCAGCTCACCACCCGGGTTCGGGGAGCTGTTTTTT. This sequence encodes CASSPPGFGELFF.

The chain has TRBV19 and TRBJ2-3, with unresolved D. The CDR3 spans 14 residues. With 4 bases removed from V and 1 base from J, the gap between germline ends came to 9 bases. Germline V gene sequence: CDR1 LNHDA, CDR2 SQIVND (reference sequence). The CDR3 loop is CASSTQPGTDTQYF. CDR3 nucleotides: TGTGCCAGTAGTACGCAACCGGGCACAGATACGCAGTATTTT.